Listed below are T cell receptor beta chains from one sample, sequenced in a study of blood T cell repertoires in COVID-19. Assay: immunoSEQ multiplex PCR; the TCRdb copy retains only in-frame clones and omits some. The sample shows tens of thousands of clones, about 89% of them seen only once. Source material: peripheral blood. These receptors all stem from a man between 60 and 75 years old with acute or convalescent COVID-19. Both conserved end residues are part of each CDR3. The D gene is left open where the match is weak. Expanded clones are given a class, and other clones once, few, many or no size at all.

v_call	clone_size	d_call	j_call	cdr3_nt	cdr3_aa
TRBV6-6	-	TRBD1	TRBJ1-4	TGTGCCAGCAGTCATGGACAGGGAGAACTGTTTTTT	CASSHGQGELFF
TRBV7-3	-	-	TRBJ1-3	TGTGCCAGCAGCTTAACGGCACAGGGAACTGGAAACACCATATATTTT	CASSLTAQGTGNTIYF
TRBV10-2	-	TRBD1	TRBJ1-6	TGCGCCAGCAGTGAGACGACAGGCTTAGGGACAGGCTATAATTCACCCCTCCACTTT	CASSETTGLGTGYNSPLHF
TRBV6-5	-	-	TRBJ2-1	TGTGCCAGCAACACAGGTTTTGCCTACAATGAGCAGTTCTTC	CASNTGFAYNEQFF
TRBV11-2	once	TRBD1	TRBJ1-4	TGTGCCAGCAGCTACGACAGGGGATATTATGAAAAACTGTTTTTT	CASSYDRGYYEKLFF
TRBV6-6	-	-	TRBJ2-3	TGTGCCAGCAGACCCCGGGGTACTAGCACAGATACGCAGTATTTT	CASRPRGTSTDTQYF
TRBV13	-	-	TRBJ2-7	TGTGCCAGCAGTCAGACCCGGGTCCTTAGCTCCTACGAGCAGTACTTC	CASSQTRVLSSYEQYF
TRBV5-1	-	TRBD1	TRBJ1-4	TGCGCCAGCAGCTTACGAGACAGGGCTGAAAAACTGTTTTTT	CASSLRDRAEKLFF
TRBV5-1	-	-	TRBJ2-3	TGCGCCAGCAGCTCCCGAATGGCCACAGATACGCAGTATTTT	CASSSRMATDTQYF
TRBV14	-	-	TRBJ2-7	TGTGCCAGCAGCCCCGACAGATCCTACGAGCAGTACTTC	CASSPDRSYEQYF
TRBV12-3/TRBV12-4	-	-	TRBJ2-3	TGTGCCAGCAGTTTGGGGCGAACAGATACGCAGTATTTT	CASSLGRTDTQYF
TRBV11-2	-	TRBD2	TRBJ2-3	TGTGCCAGCAGCTTAGGACTAGCGGGGGGAACAGATACGCAGTATTTT	CASSLGLAGGTDTQYF
TRBV5-1	-	TRBD1	TRBJ2-3	TGCGCCAGCAGCTTGGGGGACAGGGAAGCAGATACGCAGTATTTT	CASSLGDREADTQYF